This T cell receptor (beta chain) was captured in a study of T cell clonotyping in hematopoietic cell transplantation. The CDR3 consists of 16 residues. J lost 0 bases, V lost 3 bases, and 6 bases had no gene match. Germline V gene lookup returns CDR1 SGHTA and CDR2 FQGNSA. The protocol was immunoSEQ multiplex PCR, while the TCRdb copy is restricted to in-frame clones and leaves out a portion. Of approximately 1,100 clones in the sample, around 72% were seen once. Blood collection times were about day -28 and days 30, 100, 180 posttransplant. The gene calls are TRBV7-2 and TRBJ2-7; 9 bases line up with TRBD2. The material sequenced was peripheral blood mononuclear cells, taken 100 days after allogeneic stem cell transplant. The TCR was taken from a female patient younger than 45 who had an allogeneic stem cell transplant, so T cells may come from the graft donor. Some clones in this sample may be carry-over from other donors' samples. In DNA, the CDR3 is TGTGCCAGCAGCTTGGCGGGGGGGGCCTACTCCTACGAGCAGTACTTC. This gives the protein CASSLAGGAYSYEQYF.